These 2 T cell receptor beta chains share one sample of origin, sequenced in a study of blood T cells in healthy people across ages. Alongside a J-beta primer mix, a sample-barcoded 5' primer served in a second PCR lasting about 7 to 12 cycles. TCRdb recomputed calls from the 5' RACE reads with MiXCR, one row per CDR3 protein. The sample carries about 900,000 distinct CDR3 sequences, around 62% recorded once. Sequenced material: blood. The receptors were gathered from a young man in good health.

V and J are TRBV29-1 and TRBJ1-2, with D tentatively TRBD1 (5 bases). The germline gives CDR1 SQVTM, CDR2 ANQGSEA. V was shortened by 4 bases and J by 0 bases, with 15 bases between the two germline ends. This CDR3 spans 15 amino acids. CDR3 region: CSVVEDSYPNYGYTF. CDR3 DNA: TGCAGCGTTGTGGAAGACAGCTATCCTAACTATGGCTACACCTTC.

This clonotype was seen only a few times. The V call is TRBV4-3, the J call TRBJ1-6, with D maybe TRBD1 (6 bases). The CDR3 is 16 residues long. V gave up 0 bases and J gave up 10 bases, with 16 bases separating them. The germline V gene has CDR1 LGHNA and CDR2 YSLEER. DNA for the CDR3: TGCGCCAGCAGCCAAGATCTCAAGGGGGGCCGGTCACCCCTCCACTTT. This translates into CASSQDLKGGRSPLHF.